The clone carrying this T cell receptor beta chain was seen ten or more times. Its antigen is still unknown. This entry comes from a study of breast tumors, draining lymph nodes, adjacent tissues. Per the germline V gene, CDR1 is DFQATT and CDR2 is SNEGSKA (reference sequence). The CDR3 length is 14 residues. V was cut by 4 bases and J by 6 bases, with 16 bases left in between. Breast cancer patients provided tissue from their axillary draining lymph nodes. Via MiXCR, TCRdb re-called the multiplex PCR reads, giving one row per CDR3 protein. The sample carries 150,000 to 200,000 distinct CDR3 sequences, approximately 33% recorded once. Study outcomes and limitations: Data fit most tumor T cells coming from lymph node, expanding in tumor. Compared with basal-like, luminal-like tumors shared significantly more repertoire with nontumor tissue. Tumor T cell lymph node origin was a supported hypothesis, not proven. Tumor repertoires ranked between lymph nodes and nontumor tissue in diversity, with V and J gene preferences.

The chain employs TRBV20-1 and TRBJ1-5; D is possibly TRBD1 (6 bases). This receptor was taken from a female donor with breast cancer. Some clones in this sample may be carry-over from other donors' samples. The sample taken for sequencing was axillary lymph node tissue. The CDR3 loop reads CSANIQGGTQPQHF. The DNA for the CDR3 is TGCAGTGCTAACATACAGGGTGGTACTCAGCCCCAGCATTTT.